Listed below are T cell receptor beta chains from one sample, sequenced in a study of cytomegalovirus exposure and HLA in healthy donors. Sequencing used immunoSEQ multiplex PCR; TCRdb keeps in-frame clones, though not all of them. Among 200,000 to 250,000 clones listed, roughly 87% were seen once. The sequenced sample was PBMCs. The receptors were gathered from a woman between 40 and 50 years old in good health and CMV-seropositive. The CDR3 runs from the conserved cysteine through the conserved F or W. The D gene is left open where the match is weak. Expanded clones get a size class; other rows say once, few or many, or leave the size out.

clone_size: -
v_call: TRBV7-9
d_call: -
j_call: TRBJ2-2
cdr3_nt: TGTGCCAGCAGCCAACTAGGAGGGAACACCGGGGAGCTGTTTTTT
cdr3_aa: CASSQLGGNTGELFF

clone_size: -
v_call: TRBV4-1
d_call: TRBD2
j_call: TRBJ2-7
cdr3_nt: TGCGCCAGCAGCCAAGCTCTCGGGGGGTCCTACGAGCAGTACTTC
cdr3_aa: CASSQALGGSYEQYF

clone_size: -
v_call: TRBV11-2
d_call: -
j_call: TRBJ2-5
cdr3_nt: TGTGCCAGCAGCTTAGGGGTGGCAGGACAGAGAGAGACCCAGTACTTC
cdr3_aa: CASSLGVAGQRETQYF

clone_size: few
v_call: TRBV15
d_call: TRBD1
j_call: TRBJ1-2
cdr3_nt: TGTGCCACCAGCCCGGACAGGAATGGCTATGGCTACACCTTC
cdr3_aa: CATSPDRNGYGYTF

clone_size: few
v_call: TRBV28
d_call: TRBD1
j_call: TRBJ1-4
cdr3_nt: TGTGCCAGCAGGAGGACAGGGGCAAATGAAAAACTGTTTTTT
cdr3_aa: CASRRTGANEKLFF

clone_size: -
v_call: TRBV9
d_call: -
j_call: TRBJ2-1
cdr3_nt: TGTGCCAGCACCCCCCGAGGGGGCAATGAGCAGTTCTTC
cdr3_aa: CASTPRGGNEQFF

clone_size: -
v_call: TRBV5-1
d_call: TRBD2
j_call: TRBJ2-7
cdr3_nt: TGCGCCAGCAGCTTCTCTAGCGGGAGGGGATACGAGCAGTACTTC
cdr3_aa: CASSFSSGRGYEQYF

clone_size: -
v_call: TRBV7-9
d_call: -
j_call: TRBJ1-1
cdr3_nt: TGTGCCAGCAACCCCTCAGGACTCGGCACTGAAGCTTTCTTT
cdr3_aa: CASNPSGLGTEAFF

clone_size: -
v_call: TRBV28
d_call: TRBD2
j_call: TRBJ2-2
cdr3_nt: TGTGCCAGCAGTTTTAGGGCGGGGGGGGACGCCGGGGAGCTGTTTTTT
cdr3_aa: CASSFRAGGDAGELFF

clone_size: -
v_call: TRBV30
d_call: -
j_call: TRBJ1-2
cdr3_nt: TGTGCCTGGAGTACCGGGGTCTATGGCTACACCTTC
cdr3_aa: CAWSTGVYGYTF

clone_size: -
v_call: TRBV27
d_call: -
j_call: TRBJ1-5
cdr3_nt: TGTGCCAGCAGAGGGGGGGGGAATCAGCCCCAGCATTTT
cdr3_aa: CASRGGGNQPQHF

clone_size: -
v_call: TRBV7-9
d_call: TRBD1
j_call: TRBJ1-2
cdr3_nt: TGTGCCAGCAGCTTAGGACAGGGAGGCGGCTACACCTTC
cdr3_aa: CASSLGQGGGYTF

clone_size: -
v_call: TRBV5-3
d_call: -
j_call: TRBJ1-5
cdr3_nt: TGTGCCAGAAGCTCCGGGACAAGGGTTTCCGATAGCAATCAGCCCCAGCATTTT
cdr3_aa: CARSSGTRVSDSNQPQHF

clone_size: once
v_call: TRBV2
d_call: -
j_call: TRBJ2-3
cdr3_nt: TGTGCCAGCAGTGTTCTAGCGCATAGGGATACGCAGTATTTT
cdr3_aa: CASSVLAHRDTQYF

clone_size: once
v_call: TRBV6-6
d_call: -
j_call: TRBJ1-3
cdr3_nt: TGTGCCAGCAGTTACGAGATATCTGGAAACACCATATATTTT
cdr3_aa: CASSYEISGNTIYF

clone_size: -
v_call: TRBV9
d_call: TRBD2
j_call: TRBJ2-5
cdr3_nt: TGTGCCAGCAGCGCGACTCTTCCTAGCGGGAGTGGGAAGACCCAGTACTTC
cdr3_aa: CASSATLPSGSGKTQYF

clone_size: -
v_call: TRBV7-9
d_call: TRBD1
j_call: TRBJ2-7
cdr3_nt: TGTTCCAGCAGCTTAACAGGGGCGGCCCGAGGGGAGCAGTACTTC
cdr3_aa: CSSSLTGAARGEQYF

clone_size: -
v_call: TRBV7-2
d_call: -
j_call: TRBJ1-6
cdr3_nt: TGTGCCAGCAGCTTAGATGCTCCCGGGACTCGACCCCTCCACTTT
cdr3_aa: CASSLDAPGTRPLHF

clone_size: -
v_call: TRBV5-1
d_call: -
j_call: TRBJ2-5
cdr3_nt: TGCGCCAGCAGCTTGGATGGGGGGAGCCAAGAGACCCAGTACTTC
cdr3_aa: CASSLDGGSQETQYF

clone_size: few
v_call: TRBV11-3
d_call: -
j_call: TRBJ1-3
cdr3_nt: TGTGCCAGCAGCTCCGGTCCCCAGGTTTCTGGAAACACCATATATTTT
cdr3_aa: CASSSGPQVSGNTIYF

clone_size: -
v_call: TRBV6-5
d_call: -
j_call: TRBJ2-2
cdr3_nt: TGTGCCAGCAGTTTTACTGCCGGGGAGCCGTTTTTT
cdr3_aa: CASSFTAGEPFF

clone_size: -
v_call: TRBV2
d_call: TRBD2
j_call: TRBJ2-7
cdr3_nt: TGTGCCAGCAGTGAACAAAAACCGCCTTGGCGGGAGAACTCATACGAGCAGTACTTC
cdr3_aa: CASSEQKPPWRENSYEQYF

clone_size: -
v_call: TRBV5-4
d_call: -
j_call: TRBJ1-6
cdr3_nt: TGTGCCAGCAGCCCAAGCCAGGGGTCTAATTCACCCCTCCACTTT
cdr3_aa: CASSPSQGSNSPLHF

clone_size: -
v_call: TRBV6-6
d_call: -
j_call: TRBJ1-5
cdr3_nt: TGTGCCAGCAGTTACACCACAGGTGTTGGCAATCAGCCCCAGCATTTT
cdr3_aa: CASSYTTGVGNQPQHF

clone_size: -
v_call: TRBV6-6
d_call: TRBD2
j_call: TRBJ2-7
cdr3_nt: TGTGCCATCAGGGAACGACTCGAGCGGGGAACCTACGAGCAGTACTTC
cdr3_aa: CAIRERLERGTYEQYF

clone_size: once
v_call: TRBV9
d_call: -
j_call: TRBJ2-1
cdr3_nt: TGTGCCAGCAGCGTAGGTGGGGGCTCTAACAATGAGCAGTTCTTC
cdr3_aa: CASSVGGGSNNEQFF

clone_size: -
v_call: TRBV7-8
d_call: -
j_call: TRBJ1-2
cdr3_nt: TGTGCCAGCAGCTTAGGGGGTACAGGGCTCTATGGCTACACCTTC
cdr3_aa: CASSLGGTGLYGYTF

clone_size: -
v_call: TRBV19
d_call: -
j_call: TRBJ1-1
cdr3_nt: TGTGCCAGTAGTATACCGGGCGGGGCGAGGGCTGAAGCTTTCTTT
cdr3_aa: CASSIPGGARAEAFF

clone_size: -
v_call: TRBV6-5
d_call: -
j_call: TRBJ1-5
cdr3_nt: TGTGCCAGCAGTCTGGACGGAGGAGGCAATCAGCCCCAGCATTTT
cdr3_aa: CASSLDGGGNQPQHF

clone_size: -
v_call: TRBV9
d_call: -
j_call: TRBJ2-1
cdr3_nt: TGTGCCAGCAGCGTAGCCGGCGGGGGCGCTAACAATGAGCAGTTCTTC
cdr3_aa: CASSVAGGGANNEQFF

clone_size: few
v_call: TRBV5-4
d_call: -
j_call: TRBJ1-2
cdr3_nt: TGTGCCAGCAGCTTGGCCCTAGACTATGGCTACACCTTC
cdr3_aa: CASSLALDYGYTF